Below, one T cell receptor (beta chain) is given with its context. No antigen is known for it. Assay: immunoSEQ multiplex PCR; the TCRdb copy retains only in-frame clones and omits some. Among 40,000 to 55,000 clones listed, roughly nine tenths were seen once. The sample originates from a study of OX40 agonist ivuxolimab in advanced cancers. Study overall: An anti-OX40 (CD134) antibody with agonistic activity, ivuxolimab, was administered to patients. Notes on the study in general: Partly responding patients at 0.1-3.0 mg/kg showed some of the smallest clonal expansion.

Germline V lookup: CDR1 SGDLS, CDR2 YYNGEE. With 2 bases clipped from V and 1 base from J, the junction kept 5 bases outside the gene matches. The CDR3 extends over 15 amino acids. This clonotype originated in an adult with an advanced solid tumor such as melanoma, head and neck, liver or kidney cancer. The sequences come from CD4+ or CD8+ T cells sorted from blood, collected in a trial of the OX40 agonist ivuxolimab. The chain is built from TRBV9 and TRBJ1-1; 7 nucleotides align to TRBD1. CDR3 loop: CASSVHHRGNTEAFF. The CDR3 DNA reads TGTGCCAGCAGCGTGCACCACAGGGGGAACACTGAAGCTTTCTTT.